This TCR beta chain was identified during a study of OX40 agonist ivuxolimab in advanced cancers. Study overall: Patients were given ivuxolimab, an antibody that agonizes OX40 (CD134).

Method: immunoSEQ multiplex PCR; TCRdb's copy keeps in-frame clones and lacks some. The data contain about 46,000 clones, over 75% of them seen just once; the ten biggest clones take up 4.9%. This CDR3 has 18 amino acids. CDR1 and CDR2 (germline): LGHNA, YSLEER. J lost 3 bases, V lost 0 bases, and 9 bases had no gene match. On this clone: The antigen is not known.

It was autoimmune disease history or systemic immunosuppression that excluded patients. Study-level findings and limits: With doses of 0.1 to 3.0 mg/kg, CD4+ and CD8+ blood T cells had undergone clonal expansion by week 6. Researchers did not establish what antigens the expanded peripheral T cells target.

The starting material was CD4+ or CD8+ T cells sorted from blood, obtained in a trial of the OX40 agonist ivuxolimab. V gene TRBV4-3 combines with J gene TRBJ2-1; 9 bases are shared with TRBD2. The sequence came from an adult with an advanced solid tumor such as melanoma, head and neck, liver or kidney cancer. The CDR3 region has the DNA TGCGCCAGCAGCCAAGATCCAGGAACTAGCGGGTACTACAATGAGCAGTTCTTC. Its protein is CASSQDPGTSGYYNEQFF.